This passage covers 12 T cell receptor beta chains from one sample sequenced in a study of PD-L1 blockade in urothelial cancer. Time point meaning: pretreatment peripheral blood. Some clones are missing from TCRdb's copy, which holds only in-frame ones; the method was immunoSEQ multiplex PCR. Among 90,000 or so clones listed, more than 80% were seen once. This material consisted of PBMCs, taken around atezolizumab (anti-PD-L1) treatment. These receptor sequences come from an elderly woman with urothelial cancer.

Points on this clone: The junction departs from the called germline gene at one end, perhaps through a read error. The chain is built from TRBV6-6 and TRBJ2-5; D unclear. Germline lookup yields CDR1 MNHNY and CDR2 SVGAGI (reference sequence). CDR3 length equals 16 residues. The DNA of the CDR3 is TGTGCCAGCAGTCACTCCCTGACATCTCGTGCGGAGACCCAGTACTTC. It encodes CASSHSLTSRAETQYF.

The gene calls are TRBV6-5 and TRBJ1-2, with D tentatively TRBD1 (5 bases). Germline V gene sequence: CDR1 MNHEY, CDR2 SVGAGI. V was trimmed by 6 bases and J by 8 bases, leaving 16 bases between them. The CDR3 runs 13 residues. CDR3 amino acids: CASSPPGAKGYTF. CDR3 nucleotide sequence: TGTGCCAGCAGCCCCCCTGGGGCTAAAGGCTACACCTTC.

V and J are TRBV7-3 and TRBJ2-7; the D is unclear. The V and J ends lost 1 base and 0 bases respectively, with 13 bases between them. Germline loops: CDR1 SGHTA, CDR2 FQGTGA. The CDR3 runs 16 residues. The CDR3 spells CASSLRSSPNSYEQYF. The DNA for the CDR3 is TGTGCCAGCAGCTTAAGGTCGAGCCCTAACTCCTACGAGCAGTACTTC.

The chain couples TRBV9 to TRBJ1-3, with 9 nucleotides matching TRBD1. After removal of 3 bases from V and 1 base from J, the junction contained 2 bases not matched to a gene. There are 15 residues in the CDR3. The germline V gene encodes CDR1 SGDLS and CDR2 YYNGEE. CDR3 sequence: CASSAGTGSGNTIYF. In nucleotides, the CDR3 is TGTGCCAGCAGCGCCGGGACAGGGTCTGGAAACACCATATATTTT.

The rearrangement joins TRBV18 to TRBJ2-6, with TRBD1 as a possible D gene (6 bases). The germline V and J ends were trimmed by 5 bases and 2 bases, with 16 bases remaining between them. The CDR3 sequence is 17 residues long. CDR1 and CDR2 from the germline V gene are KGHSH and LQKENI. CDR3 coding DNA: TGTGCCAGCTCAAAAAATCAGGGGAAGGCTGGGGCCAACGTCCTGACTTTC. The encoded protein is CASSKNQGKAGANVLTF.

The CDR3 region has the DNA TGTGCCAGCAGTGACAGGGGGAGTTGGTATGGCTACACCTTC. It codes for CASSDRGSWYGYTF. The chain couples TRBV25-1 to TRBJ1-2, with 7 bases aligning to TRBD1. Germline CDR1 MGHDK, CDR2 SYGVNS. Trimming at V came to 3 bases and at J to 5 bases, leaving 6 bases not matched to a gene. The CDR3 has 14 amino acids.

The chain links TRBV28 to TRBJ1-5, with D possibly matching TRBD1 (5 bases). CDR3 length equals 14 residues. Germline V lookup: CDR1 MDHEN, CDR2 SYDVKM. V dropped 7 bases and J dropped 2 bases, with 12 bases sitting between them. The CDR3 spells CASISGGGNQPQHF. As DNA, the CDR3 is TGTGCCAGCATCTCGGGGGGGGGCAATCAGCCCCAGCATTTT.

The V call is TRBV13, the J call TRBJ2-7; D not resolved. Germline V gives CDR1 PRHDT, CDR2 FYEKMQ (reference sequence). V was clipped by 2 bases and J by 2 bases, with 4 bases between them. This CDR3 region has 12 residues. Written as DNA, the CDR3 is TGTGCCAGCAGCTTATCGGCCTACGAGCAGTACTTC. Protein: CASSLSAYEQYF.

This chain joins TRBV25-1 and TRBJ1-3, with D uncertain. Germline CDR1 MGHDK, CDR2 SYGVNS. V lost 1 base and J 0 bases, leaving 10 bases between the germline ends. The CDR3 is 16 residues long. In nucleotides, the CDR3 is TGTGCCAGCAGTGAATTCGGCGGGAGCTCTGGAAACACCATATATTTT. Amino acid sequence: CASSEFGGSSGNTIYF.

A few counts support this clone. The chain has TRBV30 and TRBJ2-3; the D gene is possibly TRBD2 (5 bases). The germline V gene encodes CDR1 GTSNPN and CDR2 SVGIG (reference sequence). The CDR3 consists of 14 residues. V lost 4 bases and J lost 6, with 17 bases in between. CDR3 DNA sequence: TGTGCCTGGATGACTATCCCGATCGTTGATACGCAGTATTTT. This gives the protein CAWMTIPIVDTQYF. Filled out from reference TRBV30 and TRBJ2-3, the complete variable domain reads SQTIHQWPATLVQPVGSPLSLECTVEGTSNPNLYWYRQAAGRGLQLLFYSVGIGQISSEVPQNLSASRPQDRQFILSSKKLLLSDSGFYLCAWMTIPIVDTQYFGPGTRLTVL.

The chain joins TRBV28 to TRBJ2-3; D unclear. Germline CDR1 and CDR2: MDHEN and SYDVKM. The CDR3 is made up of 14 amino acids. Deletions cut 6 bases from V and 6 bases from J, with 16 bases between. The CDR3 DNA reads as TGTGCCAGCAGCCCCCTTAGGAGTTCTGATACGCAGTATTTT. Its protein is CASSPLRSSDTQYF. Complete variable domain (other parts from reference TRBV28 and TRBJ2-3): DVKVTQSSRYLVKRTGEKVFLECVQDMDHENMFWYRQDPGLGLRLIYFSYDVKMKEKGDIPEGYSVSREKKERFSLILESASTNQTSMYLCASSPLRSSDTQYFGPGTRLTVL.

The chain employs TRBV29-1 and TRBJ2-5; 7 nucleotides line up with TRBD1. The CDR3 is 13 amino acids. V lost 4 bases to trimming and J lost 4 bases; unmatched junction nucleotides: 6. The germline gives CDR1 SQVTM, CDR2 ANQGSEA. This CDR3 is CSVGQGERETQYF. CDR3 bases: TGCAGCGTTGGCCAGGGGGAGAGAGAGACCCAGTACTTC.